This TCR beta chain was profiled in a study of blood T cell repertoires in COVID-19. Study at large: Italy, Spain and the United States were the sources of the convalescent and acute COVID-19 samples. In each case, the material was cDNA or gDNA derived from T cells, B-cell-depleted T cells, or PBMCs.

Original processing notes: Reference gene primer amplification gave nucleated cell count estimates. The table came from immunoSEQ multiplex PCR; TCRdb's copy has only in-frame clones and leaves some out. V, J and clone size were drawn from that table, and D and trimming were deduced from the DNA. The table includes some 300,000 clones, about 91% detected once. The sequence was collected from a woman aged 25 to 39 who had recovered from COVID-19. What was sequenced was peripheral blood.

CDR3: CAISGSGSGAGELFF. CDR3 bases: TGTGCCATCAGTGGATCGGGGTCCGGTGCCGGGGAGCTGTTTTTT. The rearrangement links TRBV10-3 to TRBJ2-2; D is perhaps TRBD2 (5 bases). Germline CDR1 is ENHRY and CDR2 is SYGVKD. The CDR3 sequence is 15 residues long. The V gene lost 4 bases and the J gene lost 6 bases, with 15 bases spanning the gap.